A single sample is the source of the 2 T cell receptor beta chains below, sequenced in a study of cytomegalovirus exposure and HLA in healthy donors. PCR primers comprised 60 Vbeta and 13 Jbeta primers. Repertoires were generated with immunoSEQ multiplex PCR, while TCRdb's copy carries only in-frame clones and drops some. The sample includes nearly 200,000 clones, about 90% of them seen just once. The sample was PBMCs. All receptors derive from a man in his thirties or forties in good health and CMV-seronegative.

The count of this clone is one. The V gene is TRBV2, the J gene TRBJ2-1; possibly TRBD2 for D (6 bases). The CDR3 consists of 18 residues. Germline lookup yields CDR1 SNHLY and CDR2 FYNNEI. Trimming removed 4 bases at V and 6 bases at J, with 25 bases between. The CDR3 reads CASSVVDPVDSGRNEQFF. The CDR3 bases are TGTGCCAGCAGTGTCGTGGACCCCGTCGATAGCGGTCGCAATGAGCAGTTCTTC.

Remarks on this clone: The germline gene is not matched at one end of the junction; a read error may be the cause. The chain carries TRBV7-9 and TRBJ2-7, with D maybe TRBD2 (10 bases). The CDR3 runs to 14 residues. Germline V gene sequence: CDR1 SEHNR, CDR2 FQNEAQ (reference sequence). The chain's CDR3 is CSSSQLAGQGEQYF. The CDR3 bases are TGTTCCAGCAGCCAACTAGCGGGACAGGGTGAGCAGTACTTC.